These 14 T cell receptor beta chains share one sample of origin, sequenced in a study of blood T cell repertoires in COVID-19. Sequencing was performed with immunoSEQ multiplex PCR; in TCRdb, only in-frame clones are kept and a portion is missing. The sample yields approximately 75,000 clones, about 89% seen once. The sequenced sample consisted of peripheral blood. These TCRs come from a man aged 55 to 70 with acute or convalescent COVID-19.

This clone was observed a single time. The chain links TRBV5-4 to TRBJ1-1, with D possibly matching TRBD1 (5 bases). From germline, CDR1 is SGHNT and CDR2 YYREEE (reference sequence). Trimming cost V 0 bases and J 5 bases, with 11 bases left between them. The CDR3 sequence is 14 residues long. CDR3 in DNA: TGTGCCAGCAGCTTGGCCGGGGGGAGGACTGAAGCTTTCTTT. This gives the protein CASSLAGGRTEAFF.

This chain joins TRBV6-5 and TRBJ2-5; tentatively, D is TRBD2 (6 bases). Germline CDR1 and CDR2: MNHEY and SVGAGI. This CDR3 contains 15 residues. V was cut by 0 bases and J by 3 bases, with 11 bases left in between. CDR3 sequence (DNA): TGTGCCAGCAGTTACTCACGGGACTTGAAAGAGACCCAGTACTTC. As protein: CASSYSRDLKETQYF.

The V call is TRBV27, the J call TRBJ2-1; D is uncertain. The CDR3 loop spans 20 amino acids. V was trimmed by 7 bases and J by 1 base, leaving 29 bases between them. Germline V CDR1 and CDR2: MNHEY, SMNVEV (reference sequence). The CDR3, as DNA: TGTGCCAGCACCTACCTTATAGCAGTATGTTATCGTGCGTCCTACAATGAGCAGTTCTTC. Translating gives CASTYLIAVCYRASYNEQFF.

J is TRBJ1-1 and V is TRBV27; the match to TRBD1 covers 10 bases. The length of the CDR3 is 13 residues. CDR1 is MNHEY and CDR2 is SMNVEV in the germline V gene (reference sequence). Trimming cost V 5 bases and J 9 bases; bases outside gene matches: 6. The CDR3, as DNA: TGTGCCAGCAGTGAGACAGGGGGCCGTAAAGCTTTCTTT. Amino acids: CASSETGGRKAFF.

The chain joins TRBV6-5 to TRBJ1-2, with D hard to call. Per germline, CDR1 MNHEY and CDR2 SVGAGI. This CDR3 contains 15 residues. Trimming removed 0 bases at V and 0 bases at J, with 8 bases between. This CDR3 reads CASSYSARSNYGYTF. The CDR3 nucleotides read TGTGCCAGCAGTTACTCTGCCAGGTCTAACTATGGCTACACCTTC.

This rearrangement joins TRBV3-1 (or the pseudogene TRBV3-2) to TRBJ1-4; 8 bases are a match to TRBD1. Unmatched junction bases numbered 6, after V lost 4 bases and J lost 2 bases. This CDR3 is built from 16 residues. Germline V gene data show CDR1 as LGHDT and CDR2 as YNNKEL (reference sequence). In DNA, the CDR3 is TGTGCCAGCAGCCTCGGACAGGGAGGGACTAATGAAAAACTGTTTTTT. Its protein is CASSLGQGGTNEKLFF.

V is TRBV27 and J is TRBJ2-3; 9 nucleotides match TRBD2. The CDR3 covers 16 residues. The germline V gene has CDR1 MNHEY and CDR2 SMNVEV (reference sequence). After removal of 2 bases from V and 2 bases from J, the junction contained 5 bases not matched to a gene. The CDR3 loop is CASSLQSGGLTDTQYF. For the CDR3, the DNA is TGTGCCAGCAGTTTACAAAGCGGGGGGCTCACAGATACGCAGTATTTT.

J is TRBJ2-7 and V is TRBV5-1; no clear D. The CDR3 covers 18 residues. The V gene's germline CDR1 is SGHRS and CDR2 YFSETQ. Trimming stripped 3 bases from V and 2 bases from J, with 24 bases between. The CDR3: CASSSSAFFDRLPYEQYF. The CDR3 DNA is TGCGCCAGCAGCTCAAGCGCTTTTTTTGATCGACTGCCCTACGAGCAGTACTTC.

The rearrangement uses TRBV5-1 and TRBJ2-6; D is perhaps TRBD2 (6 bases). Between the trimmed V and J ends, which lost 4 bases and 0 bases, there was a span of 20 bases. Germline CDR1 SGHRS, CDR2 YFSETQ. The CDR3 runs to 19 residues. The CDR3 here is CASSKDGTPESSGANVLTF. The CDR3 region has the DNA TGCGCCAGCAGCAAGGACGGGACTCCCGAGAGCTCTGGGGCCAACGTCCTGACTTTC.

This sequence joins TRBV7-3 and TRBJ2-3; D remains ambiguous. The CDR3 has 14 amino acids. V was pared by 2 bases and J by 5 bases, with 11 bases between. Germline V CDR1 and CDR2: SGHTA, FQGTGA. In DNA form, the CDR3 reads TGTGCCAGCAGCTTAGACGCAGGAATAGATACGCAGTATTTT. Its protein is CASSLDAGIDTQYF. Filled out from reference TRBV7-3 and TRBJ2-3, the complete variable domain reads GAGVSQTPSNKVTEKGKYVELRCDPISGHTALYWYRQSLGQGPEFLIYFQGTGAADDSGLPNDRFFAVRPEGSVSTLKIQRTERGDSAVYLCASSLDAGIDTQYFGPGTRLTVL.

The chain has TRBV14 and TRBJ1-5; 8 nucleotides agree with TRBD1. CDR3 length equals 14 residues. J lost 4 bases, V lost 4 bases, and 3 bases had no gene match. Germline V gene data show CDR1 as SGHDN and CDR2 as FVKESK. The CDR3 DNA is TGTGCCAGCAGCCGGACAGGGCGAAATCAGCCCCAGCATTTT. This codes for CASSRTGRNQPQHF. Drawing the rest from reference TRBV14 and TRBJ1-5, the complete variable domain is EAGVTQFPSHSVIEKGQTVTLRCDPISGHDNLYWYRRVMGKEIKFLLHFVKESKQDESGMPNNRFLAERTGGTYSTLKVQPAELEDSGVYFCASSRTGRNQPQHFGDGTRLSIL.

V and J are TRBV5-4 and TRBJ2-5; 12 bases fit TRBD2. V dropped 4 bases and J dropped 2; count of bases not matched to a gene: 6. CDR3 size: 16 residues. Germline V lookup: CDR1 SGHNT, CDR2 YYREEE (reference sequence). The CDR3 DNA is TGTGCCAGCAGCCTTACTAGCGGGGGGAGGCAAGAGACCCAGTACTTC. Encoded protein: CASSLTSGGRQETQYF.

The chain couples TRBV29-1 to TRBJ2-7; 9 bases match TRBD1. In germline, CDR1 is SQVTM, CDR2 ANQGSEA. J gave up 5 bases and V 5 bases, and 10 bases lay outside the gene matches. This CDR3 has 14 residues. This chain's CDR3 is CSVNTGGAGNEQYF. CDR3 in DNA: TGCAGCGTTAATACAGGGGGCGCGGGTAACGAGCAGTACTTC.

This clone came up once. The chain has TRBV5-1 and TRBJ1-6, with TRBD1 matching over 8 bases. The ends lost 0 bases at V and 7 bases at J; junction bases unmatched: 6. The CDR3 runs to 16 residues. Germline loops: CDR1 SGHRS, CDR2 YFSETQ. CDR3 DNA sequence: TGCGCCAGCAGCTTGGAGGGACAGGCCTTAAATTCACCCCTCCACTTT. Its protein is CASSLEGQALNSPLHF.